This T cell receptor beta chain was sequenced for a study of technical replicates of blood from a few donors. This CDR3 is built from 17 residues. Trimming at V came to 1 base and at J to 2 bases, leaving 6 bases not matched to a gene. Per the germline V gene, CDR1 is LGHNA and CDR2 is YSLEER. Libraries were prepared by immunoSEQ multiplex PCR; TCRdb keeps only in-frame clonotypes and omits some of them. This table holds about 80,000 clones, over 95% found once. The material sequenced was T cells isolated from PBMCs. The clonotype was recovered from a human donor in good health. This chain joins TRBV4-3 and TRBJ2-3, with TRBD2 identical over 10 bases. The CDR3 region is CASSQGLLAGATDTQYF. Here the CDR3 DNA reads TGCGCCAGCAGCCAAGGGCTTCTAGCGGGGGCCACAGATACGCAGTATTTT.